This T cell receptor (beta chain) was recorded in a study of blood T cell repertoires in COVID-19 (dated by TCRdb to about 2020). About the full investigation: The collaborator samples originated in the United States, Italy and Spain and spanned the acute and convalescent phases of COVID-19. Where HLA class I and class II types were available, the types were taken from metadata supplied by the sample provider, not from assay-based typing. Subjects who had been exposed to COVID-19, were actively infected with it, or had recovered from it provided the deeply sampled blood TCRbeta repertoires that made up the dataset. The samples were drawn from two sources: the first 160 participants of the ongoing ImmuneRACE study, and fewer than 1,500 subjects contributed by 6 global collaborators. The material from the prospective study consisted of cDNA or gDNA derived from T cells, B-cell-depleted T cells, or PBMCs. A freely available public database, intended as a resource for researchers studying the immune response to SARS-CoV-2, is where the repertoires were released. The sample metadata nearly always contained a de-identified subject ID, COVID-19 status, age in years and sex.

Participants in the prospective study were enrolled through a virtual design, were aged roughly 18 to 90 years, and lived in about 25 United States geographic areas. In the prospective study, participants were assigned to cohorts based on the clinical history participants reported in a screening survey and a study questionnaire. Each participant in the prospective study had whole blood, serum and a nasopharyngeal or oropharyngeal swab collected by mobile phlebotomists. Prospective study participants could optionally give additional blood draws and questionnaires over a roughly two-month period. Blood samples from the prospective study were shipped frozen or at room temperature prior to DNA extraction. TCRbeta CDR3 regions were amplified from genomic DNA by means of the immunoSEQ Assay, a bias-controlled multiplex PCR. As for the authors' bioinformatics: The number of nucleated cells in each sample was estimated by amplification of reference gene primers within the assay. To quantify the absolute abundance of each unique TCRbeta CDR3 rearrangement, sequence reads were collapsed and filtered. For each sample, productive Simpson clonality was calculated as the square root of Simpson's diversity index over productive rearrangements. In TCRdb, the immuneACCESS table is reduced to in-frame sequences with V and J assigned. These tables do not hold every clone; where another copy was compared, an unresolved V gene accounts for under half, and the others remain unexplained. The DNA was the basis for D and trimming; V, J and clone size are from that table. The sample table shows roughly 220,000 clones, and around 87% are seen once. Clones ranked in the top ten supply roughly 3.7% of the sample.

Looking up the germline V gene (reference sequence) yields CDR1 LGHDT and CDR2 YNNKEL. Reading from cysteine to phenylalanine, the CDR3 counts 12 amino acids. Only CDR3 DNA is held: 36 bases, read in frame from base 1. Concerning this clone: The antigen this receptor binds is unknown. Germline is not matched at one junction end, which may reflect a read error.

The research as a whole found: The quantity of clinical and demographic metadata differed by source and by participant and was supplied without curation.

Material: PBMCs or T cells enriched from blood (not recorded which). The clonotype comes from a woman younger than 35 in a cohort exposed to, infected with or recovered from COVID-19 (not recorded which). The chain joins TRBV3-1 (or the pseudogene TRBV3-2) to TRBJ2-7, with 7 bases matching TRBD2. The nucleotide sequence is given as TGTGCCCCCCCTCGGGCCCTGGGGAGGGATTGGTTC. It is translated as CAPPRALGRDWF.